The present TCR beta chain was sequenced within a study of T cell clusters in autoimmune cytopenias. TRB amplification used approximately 250 ng of peripheral blood genomic DNA. Germline CDR1 reads LNHNV; CDR2 reads YYDKDF (reference sequence). The CDR3 consists of 15 residues. Multiplex touch-down PCR amplified TRB using TRB-A and TRB-B pools in one tube. TCRdb re-analyzed the multiplex PCR reads; it lists each CDR3 protein once, without DNA. There are roughly 6,900 distinct CDR3 sequences in the sample, with around a tenth held by the top ten. This clonotype is classed as medium-sized by frequency. The same data also went into a second study, on T cell repertoires in aging, cancer and after chemotherapy. This second report adds: Healthy donors lost TCR diversity with age mainly through richness, cancer patients through richness and evenness.

Sequencing was done on a sample of peripheral blood. The J gene is TRBJ1-5, the V gene TRBV15; TCRdb calls TRBD1, which cannot be checked without DNA. This TCR was sampled from a human donor in good health. CDR3 loop: CATSNRVTANQPQHF.